These 17 T cell receptor beta chains were all obtained from the same sample, sequenced in a study of human T cells and chemical hapten exposure. Specified time point: pre-sensitization, week 0. Indicated treatment: therapeutic diphenylcyclopropenone sensitization with weekly scalp DPC. TCRdb ran MiXCR on the RACE reads and lists one entry per CDR3 protein. The sample records about 350,000 distinct CDR3 sequences, 4.5% to 7% being singletons. This specimen consisted of whole blood, obtained in connection with sensitization to the hapten diphenylcyclopropenone (DPC). The receptor set was obtained from a woman between 18 and 30 years old with alopecia areata. Some clones in this sample may be carry-over from other donors' samples.

There are many counts of this clonotype. One junction end does not reproduce the germline sequence, and a read error may be involved. This chain connects TRBV2 to TRBJ2-7; D gene uncertain. CDR1 is SNHLY, CDR2 FYNNEI, per germline. The CDR3 covers 13 residues. The CDR3 region has the DNA TGTGCCAGCAGTGAATCAGAATTAAGGGTTTCGTGCTTC. As protein: CASSESELRVSCF.

The sample holds a few counts of this clonotype. This sequence joins TRBV15 and TRBJ2-3; 8 nucleotides match TRBD2. Germline V gene lookup returns CDR1 LNHNV and CDR2 YYDKDF (reference sequence). This CDR3 is 17 amino acids long. V dropped 9 bases and J dropped 0; count of bases not matched to a gene: 14. In DNA form, the CDR3 reads TGTGCCACAAGAGTACGGGGGGGAGCCTCTAGCACAGATACGCAGTATTTT. It codes for CATRVRGGASSTDTQYF.

This clonotype was counted between two and nine times. V usage is TRBV5-1 and J usage is TRBJ2-3, with no clear D. The germline V and J ends were trimmed by 0 bases and 2 bases, with 7 bases remaining between them. The CDR3 is 14 amino acids. The germline gives CDR1 SGHRS, CDR2 YFSETQ. CDR3 loop: CASSLAEVTDTQYF. CDR3 DNA sequence: TGCGCCAGCAGCTTGGCTGAGGTCACAGATACGCAGTATTTT.

This chain joins TRBV20-1 and TRBJ2-3; D tentatively fits TRBD1 or TRBD2 (5 bases each). The CDR3 loop spans 13 amino acids. Germline values: CDR1 DFQATT, CDR2 SNEGSKA (reference sequence). Trimming left V 8 bases short and J 2 bases short, with 14 bases between. CDR3: CSRIGTPTDTQYF. CDR3 DNA: TGCAGTCGAATCGGGACCCCCACAGATACGCAGTATTTT.

This clonotype was detected ten times or more. V is TRBV28 and J is TRBJ2-1, with D tentatively TRBD1 (7 bases). Germline V gene data show CDR1 as MDHEN and CDR2 as SYDVKM. The CDR3 runs 16 residues. Between the trimmed V and J ends, which lost 8 bases and 7 bases, there was a span of 24 bases. The CDR3 region is CASFPPTGRLTNEQFF. Written as DNA, the CDR3 is TGTGCCAGCTTCCCCCCGACAGGGAGGTTGACGAATGAGCAGTTCTTC.

This clonotype was seen ten or more times. The rearrangement uses TRBV12-3 or TRBV12-4 and TRBJ2-7; no definite D call. The CDR3 runs 14 residues. Trimming cost V 6 bases and J 0 bases, with 12 bases left between them. The chain's CDR3 is CASSSGESSYEQYF. The CDR3 region has the DNA TGTGCCAGCAGCTCCGGCGAGAGCTCCTACGAGCAGTACTTC.

Ten or more counts support this clonotype. V is TRBV4-2 and J is TRBJ1-4, with no clear D. The CDR3 length is 14 residues. V was pared by 8 bases and J by 0 bases, with 10 bases between. Germline V gene lookup returns CDR1 LGHNA and CDR2 YNFKEQ. Here the CDR3 reads CASENSATNEKLFF. The CDR3 DNA reads TGTGCCAGCGAGAATTCTGCAACTAATGAAAAACTGTTTTTT.

V is TRBV5-1 and J is TRBJ2-7; 7 nucleotides agree with TRBD2. CDR3 length equals 15 residues. Germline CDR1 SGHRS, CDR2 YFSETQ. Trimming at V came to 5 bases and at J to 3 bases, leaving 11 bases not matched to a gene. CDR3 sequence reads: CASRGVAGVDYEQYF. CDR3 bases: TGCGCCAGCAGGGGCGTCGCGGGGGTAGACTACGAGCAGTACTTC.

This clonotype occurred many times. J is TRBJ1-1 and V is TRBV24-1, with 8 bases identical to TRBD1. Per the germline V gene, CDR1 is KGHDR and CDR2 is SFDVKD. The CDR3 consists of 12 residues. V shed 8 bases and J 4 bases; nucleotides not matched to a gene: 2. CDR3 protein: CATTGGGTEAFF. In DNA form, the CDR3 reads TGTGCCACCACAGGGGGCGGCACTGAAGCTTTCTTT.

At least ten counts were recorded for this clonotype. The V and J genes are TRBV7-2 and TRBJ1-4; a possible D gene is TRBD1 (5 bases). The CDR3 covers 14 residues. CDR1 is SGHTA and CDR2 is FQGNSA in the germline V gene. V lost 5 bases, J lost 7 bases, and 14 bases lay in between. CDR3 in DNA: TGTGCCAGCAGCCTCCCTGGGGGGAGTGAAAAACTGTTTTTT. Translating gives CASSLPGGSEKLFF.

This clonotype was seen ten or more times. V and J are TRBV27 and TRBJ1-6, with no clear D. Germline V CDR1 and CDR2: MNHEY, SMNVEV (reference sequence). CDR3 length: 16 residues. V was cut by 2 bases and J by 0 bases, with 8 bases left in between. The CDR3 DNA is TGTGCCAGCAGTTTAAATCCAAGCTCCTATAATTCACCCCTCCACTTT. Its protein is CASSLNPSSYNSPLHF.

The genes are TRBV6-6 and TRBJ2-7, with D unclear. Trimming took off 6 bases at V and 4 bases at J, with 13 bases between the two ends. CDR3 length: 13 residues. CDR1 MNHNY and CDR2 SVGAGI come from the germline V gene (reference sequence). The CDR3 coding sequence is TGTGCCAGCAGCACCGTTAACCAATACGAGCAGTACTTC. This translates into CASSTVNQYEQYF.

This clonotype appeared a few times. This chain uses TRBV19 with TRBJ1-1; D call uncertain. This CDR3 has 15 amino acids. Trimming removed 8 bases from V and 1 base from J, with 17 bases in between. Germline assignment: CDR1 LNHDA and CDR2 SQIVND (reference sequence). In DNA form, the CDR3 reads TGTGCCAGTCTCCGGGAACGAGGAGGGAACACTGAAGCTTTCTTT. Its translation is CASLRERGGNTEAFF.

Many counts were recorded for this clonotype. The chain joins TRBV10-3 to TRBJ2-3, with D perhaps matching TRBD1 (5 bases). Trimming stripped 6 bases from V and 0 bases from J, with 10 bases between. The germline V gene encodes CDR1 ENHRY and CDR2 SYGVKD. This CDR3 contains 14 residues. CDR3 nucleotide sequence: TGTGCCATCAGCCAGGGAACTAGCACAGATACGCAGTATTTT. Encoded protein: CAISQGTSTDTQYF.

This clonotype was observed a few times. CDR3 loop: CASSQEDRGGQPQHF. CDR3 nucleotide sequence: TGTGCCAGCAGCCAAGAGGACAGGGGAGGTCAGCCCCAGCATTTT. V and J are TRBV4-2 and TRBJ1-5; 9 bases line up with TRBD1. Germline loops: CDR1 LGHNA, CDR2 YNFKEQ. Trimming removed 0 bases from V and 6 bases from J; junction bases left unmatched: 3. This CDR3 contains 15 residues.

CDR3 in amino acids: CASSPLPRRETQYF. In DNA form, the CDR3 reads TGTGCCAGCTCACCACTACCTCGGCGGGAGACCCAGTACTTC. The genes are TRBV18 and TRBJ2-5; D gene unclear. This CDR3 region has 14 residues. Between the trimmed V and J ends, which lost 1 base and 5 bases, there was a span of 11 bases. Germline V gives CDR1 KGHSH, CDR2 LQKENI. Supplemented by reference TRBV18 and TRBJ2-5, the full variable domain reads NAGVMQNPRHLVRRRGQEARLRCSPMKGHSHVYWYRQLPEEGLKFMVYLQKENIIDESGMPKERFSAEFPKEGPSILRIQQVVRGDSAAYFCASSPLPRRETQYFGPGTRLLVL.

This sequence joins TRBV7-2 and TRBJ2-7; a weak D match, TRBD1 (6 bases). Trimming pared 2 bases from V and 2 bases from J, leaving 10 bases between. From germline, CDR1 is SGHTA and CDR2 FQGNSA. The CDR3 covers 14 residues. CDR3 in amino acids: CASSLRQVTYEQYF. In nucleotides, the CDR3 is TGTGCCAGCAGCTTAAGACAGGTTACCTACGAGCAGTACTTC.